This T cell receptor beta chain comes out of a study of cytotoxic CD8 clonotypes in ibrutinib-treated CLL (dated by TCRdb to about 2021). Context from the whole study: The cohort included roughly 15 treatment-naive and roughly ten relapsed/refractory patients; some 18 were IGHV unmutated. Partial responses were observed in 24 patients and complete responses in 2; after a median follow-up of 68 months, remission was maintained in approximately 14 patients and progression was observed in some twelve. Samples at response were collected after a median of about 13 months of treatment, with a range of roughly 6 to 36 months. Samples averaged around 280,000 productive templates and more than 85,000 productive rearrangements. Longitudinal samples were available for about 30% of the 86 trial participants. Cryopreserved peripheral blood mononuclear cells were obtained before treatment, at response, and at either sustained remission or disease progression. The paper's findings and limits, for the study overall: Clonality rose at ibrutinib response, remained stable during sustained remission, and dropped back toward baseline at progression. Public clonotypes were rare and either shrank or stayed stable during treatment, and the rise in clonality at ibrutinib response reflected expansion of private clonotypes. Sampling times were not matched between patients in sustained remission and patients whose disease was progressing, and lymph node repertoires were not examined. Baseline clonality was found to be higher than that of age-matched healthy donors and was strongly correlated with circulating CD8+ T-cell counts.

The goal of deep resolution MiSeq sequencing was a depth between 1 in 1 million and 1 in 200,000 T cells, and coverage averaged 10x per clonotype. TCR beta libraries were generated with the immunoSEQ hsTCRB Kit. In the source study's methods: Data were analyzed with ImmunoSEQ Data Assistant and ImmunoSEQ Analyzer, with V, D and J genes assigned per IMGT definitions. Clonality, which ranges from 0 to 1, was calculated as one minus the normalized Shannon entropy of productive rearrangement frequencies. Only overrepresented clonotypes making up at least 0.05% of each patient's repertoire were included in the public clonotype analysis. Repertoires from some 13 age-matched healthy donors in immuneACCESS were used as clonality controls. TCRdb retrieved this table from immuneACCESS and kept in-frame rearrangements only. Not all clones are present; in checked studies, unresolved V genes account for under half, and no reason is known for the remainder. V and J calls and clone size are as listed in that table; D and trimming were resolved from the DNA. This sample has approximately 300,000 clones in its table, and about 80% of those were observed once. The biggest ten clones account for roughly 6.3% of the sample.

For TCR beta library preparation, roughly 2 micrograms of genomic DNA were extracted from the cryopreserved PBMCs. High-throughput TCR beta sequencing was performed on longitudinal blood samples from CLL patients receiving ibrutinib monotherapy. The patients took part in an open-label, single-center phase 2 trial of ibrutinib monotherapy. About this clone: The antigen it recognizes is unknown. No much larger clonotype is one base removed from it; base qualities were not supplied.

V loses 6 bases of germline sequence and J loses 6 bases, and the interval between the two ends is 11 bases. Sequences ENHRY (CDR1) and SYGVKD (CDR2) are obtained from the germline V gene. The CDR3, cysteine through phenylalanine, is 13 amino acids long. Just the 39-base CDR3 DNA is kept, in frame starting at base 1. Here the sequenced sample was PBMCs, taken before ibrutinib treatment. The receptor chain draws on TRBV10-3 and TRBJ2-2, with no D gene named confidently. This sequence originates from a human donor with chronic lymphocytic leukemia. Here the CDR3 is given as CAISPATAGELFF. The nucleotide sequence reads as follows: TGTGCCATCAGCCCGGCCACGGCCGGGGAGCTGTTTTTT.